These 20 T cell receptor beta chains originate from one sample sequenced in a study of cytomegalovirus exposure and HLA in healthy donors. PCR amplification relied on 60 Vbeta primers (plus 13 Jbeta primers). The repertoire was sequenced with immunoSEQ multiplex PCR; TCRdb's copy has only in-frame clones and lacks some. The data contain some 120,000 clones, roughly four fifths of them seen just once; the ten biggest clones take up approximately 2%. Sequencing input: PBMCs. These receptors were collected from a man aged 40-55 years in good health and CMV-seronegative.

The rearrangement uses TRBV2 and TRBJ2-1; TRBD2 matches at 9 bases. The junction had 11 bases not matched to a gene; V was cut back by 9 bases and J by 2 bases. This CDR3 region has 16 residues. Per the germline V gene, CDR1 is SNHLY and CDR2 is FYNNEI. The DNA of the CDR3 is TGTGCCAGTCGTGACGGGGCGGGAGGGCCCTACAATGAGCAGTTCTTC. It specifies CASRDGAGGPYNEQFF.

J is TRBJ2-2 and V is TRBV7-6; TRBD1 is a possible D gene (6 bases). V was clipped by 1 base and J by 6 bases, with 21 bases between them. The CDR3 length is 18 residues. CDR1 and CDR2 (germline): SGHVS, FNYEAQ. The CDR3 here is CASSLVVQGVVSPGELFF. In nucleotides, the CDR3 is TGTGCCAGCAGCTTAGTGGTACAGGGTGTCGTTTCCCCCGGGGAGCTGTTTTTT.

The rearrangement links TRBV27 to TRBJ2-6; a possible D gene is TRBD1 (5 bases). The CDR3 is 19 amino acids. V lost 5 bases to trimming and J lost 0 bases, with 20 bases between them. In germline, CDR1 is MNHEY, CDR2 SMNVEV (reference sequence). DNA for the CDR3: TGTGCCAGCAGTCCCAAGGGGTGGGCAGCGAACTCTGGGGCCAACGTCCTGACTTTC. Residues: CASSPKGWAANSGANVLTF. The entire variable domain, with the rest obtained from reference TRBV27 and TRBJ2-6, is as follows: EAQVTQNPRYLITVTGKKLTVTCSQNMNHEYMSWYRQDPGLGLRQIYYSMNVEVTDKGDVPEGYKVSRKEKRNFPLILESPSPNQTSLYFCASSPKGWAANSGANVLTFGAGSRLTVL.

The chain couples TRBV10-3 to TRBJ2-7; D may be TRBD1 (6 bases). This CDR3 spans 15 amino acids. The V end lost 11 bases, the J end lost 4 bases, and 24 bases lay between the germline ends. Germline-derived CDR1 and CDR2 are ENHRY and SYGVKD. The CDR3 coding sequence is TGTGCCGTCGGGGACCTCGACAGGATAAGGTACGAGCAGTACTTC. Its protein product is CAVGDLDRIRYEQYF.

The chain uses TRBV7-8 and TRBJ2-5; a weak D match, TRBD1 (5 bases). This CDR3 has 15 amino acids. V was shortened by 5 bases and J by 0 bases, with 13 bases between the two germline ends. The germline CDR1 and CDR2 sequences are SGHVS and FQNEAQ. The CDR3 is CASSRRSGYQETQYF. The CDR3 nucleotides read TGTGCCAGCAGCCGAAGGTCAGGGTACCAAGAGACCCAGTACTTC.

The chain couples TRBV14 to TRBJ2-5; D uncertain. Trimming pared 2 bases from V and 5 bases from J, leaving 6 bases between. Germline values: CDR1 SGHDN, CDR2 FVKESK. The CDR3 has 12 residues. CDR3 nucleotide sequence: TGTGCCAGCAGCCAAATGAGGGAGACCCAGTACTTC. Its protein product is CASSQMRETQYF.

The chain links TRBV29-1 to TRBJ2-3, with TRBD2 matching over 10 bases. With V trimmed by 4 bases and J by 8 bases, 0 bases remained unmatched. Germline-derived CDR1 and CDR2 are SQVTM and ANQGSEA. This CDR3 is 11 amino acids long. CDR3 sequence reads: CSVASGGTQYF. CDR3 DNA: TGCAGCGTTGCTAGCGGGGGTACGCAGTATTTT.

This rearrangement joins TRBV18 to TRBJ1-6; no definite D call. The CDR3 runs to 17 residues. Per the germline V gene, CDR1 is KGHSH and CDR2 is LQKENI. Trimming took off 6 bases at V and 7 bases at J, with 22 bases between the two ends. Here the CDR3 reads CASSPGGLADRNSPLHF. The CDR3 DNA reads as TGTGCCAGCTCGCCCGGAGGACTGGCAGATCGGAATTCACCCCTCCACTTT. Together with reference TRBV18 and TRBJ1-6, the CDR3 gives the full variable domain: NAGVMQNPRHLVRRRGQEARLRCSPMKGHSHVYWYRQLPEEGLKFMVYLQKENIIDESGMPKERFSAEFPKEGPSILRIQQVVRGDSAAYFCASSPGGLADRNSPLHFGNGTRLTVT.

The rearrangement links TRBV29-1 to TRBJ2-1; D is unclear. Germline-derived CDR1 and CDR2 are SQVTM and ANQGSEA. This CDR3 has 11 amino acids. The CDR3 loop reads CAVGTGNEQFF. In DNA, the CDR3 is TGCGCCGTCGGAACGGGCAATGAGCAGTTCTTC.

The genes are TRBV7-2 and TRBJ2-7, with D tentatively TRBD2 (5 bases). Trimming left V 5 bases short and J 3 bases short, with 11 bases between. This CDR3 has 13 residues. The germline V gene encodes CDR1 SGHTA and CDR2 FQGNSA. Here the CDR3 reads CASSGPRGYEQYF. Written as DNA, the CDR3 is TGTGCCAGCAGCGGACCTCGGGGCTACGAGCAGTACTTC.

The gene calls are TRBV5-1 and TRBJ2-7; D is perhaps TRBD1 (6 bases). The V end was cut by 0 bases, the J end by 2 bases, with 9 bases between. There are 14 residues in the CDR3. Germline V gene lookup returns CDR1 SGHRS and CDR2 YFSETQ. CDR3 sequence (DNA): TGCGCCAGCAGCTTGGCACAGGGAACCTACGAGCAGTACTTC. Residues: CASSLAQGTYEQYF.

CDR3 region: CASSLFPTYSNQPQHF. CDR3 nucleotides: TGTGCCAGCAGTTTATTCCCCACCTATAGCAATCAGCCCCAGCATTTT. This sequence joins TRBV27 and TRBJ1-5; D not certain. CDR1 is MNHEY, CDR2 SMNVEV, per germline (reference sequence). This CDR3 spans 16 amino acids. V lost 1 base, J lost 0 bases, and 10 bases lay in between.

This chain links TRBV6-5 with TRBJ1-2; D might be TRBD1 (5 bases). CDR1 MNHEY and CDR2 SVGAGI come from the germline V gene. Trimming shortened V by 5 bases and J by 8 bases, and 12 bases separated the two germline ends. The CDR3 extends over 12 amino acids. The CDR3 here is CASSPGFQGYTF. The CDR3 DNA follows: TGTGCCAGCAGTCCAGGGTTTCAAGGCTACACCTTC.

The chain recombines TRBV28 with TRBJ1-6; 7 bases match TRBD1. The CDR3 is 17 amino acids. V gave up 4 bases and J gave up 7 bases; unmatched junction bases: 13. The germline V gene encodes CDR1 MDHEN and CDR2 SYDVKM. The CDR3 DNA sequence: TGTGCCAGCAGTTCCGCCGACAGGGAGGTTTGGAATTCACCCCTCCACTTT. Amino acids: CASSSADREVWNSPLHF. The full variable domain, its missing parts supplied by reference TRBV28 and TRBJ1-6, is DVKVTQSSRYLVKRTGEKVFLECVQDMDHENMFWYRQDPGLGLRLIYFSYDVKMKEKGDIPEGYSVSREKKERFSLILESASTNQTSMYLCASSSADREVWNSPLHFGNGTRLTVT.

The CDR3 spells CASLDRVDQPQHF. CDR3 DNA sequence: TGTGCCAGCCTGGACAGGGTTGACCAGCCCCAGCATTTT. The chain recombines TRBV6-6 with TRBJ1-5, with 8 bases aligning to TRBD1. Unmatched junction bases numbered 7, after V lost 8 bases and J lost 7 bases. CDR3 length: 13 amino acids. The germline CDR1 and CDR2 sequences are MNHNY and SVGAGI (reference sequence).

V is TRBV7-2 and J is TRBJ1-2; TRBD1 aligns across 8 bases. This CDR3 is 13 amino acids long. After removal of 6 bases from V and 4 bases from J, the junction contained 4 bases not matched to a gene. Germline V lookup: CDR1 SGHTA, CDR2 FQGNSA. In DNA form, the CDR3 reads TGTGCCAGCAGTTCGGACAGGGTCTATGGCTACACCTTC. Translated, it gives CASSSDRVYGYTF.

This clone was recorded a few times. Within the sample, other DNA sequences also encode this same CDR3. The J gene is TRBJ1-2, the V gene TRBV19, with D uncertain. The CDR3 sequence is 15 residues long. Germline CDR1 LNHDA, CDR2 SQIVND (reference sequence). The V gene lost 4 bases and the J gene lost 4 bases, with 16 bases spanning the gap. The CDR3 nucleotides read TGTGCCAGTAGTAAGCCGCGAGAGGGCACCTATGGCTACACCTTC. Amino acids: CASSKPREGTYGYTF.

This rearrangement joins TRBV7-9 to TRBJ2-1; 8 bases line up with TRBD2. The V and J ends lost 1 base and 2 bases, in that order; junction bases with no gene match: 1. This CDR3 has 15 amino acids. Germline CDR1 reads SEHNR; CDR2 reads FQNEAQ (reference sequence). The CDR3 DNA reads as TGTGCCAGCAGCTTAGGACTAGCGACCTACAATGAGCAGTTCTTC. Protein product: CASSLGLATYNEQFF.

The chain recombines TRBV4-2 with TRBJ2-1, with D tentatively TRBD2 (6 bases). The CDR3 is 15 residues long. Germline V gene sequence: CDR1 LGHNA, CDR2 YNFKEQ. V was shortened by 5 bases and J by 5 bases, with 16 bases between the two germline ends. CDR3: CASSSTGTLNNEQFF. As DNA, the CDR3 is TGTGCCAGCAGCTCAACCGGGACTCTCAACAATGAGCAGTTCTTC.

The V gene is TRBV5-1, the J gene TRBJ2-1; 10 bases agree with TRBD2. Germline V gives CDR1 SGHRS, CDR2 YFSETQ. J lost 3 bases, V lost 2 bases, and 5 bases had no gene match. The CDR3 runs 16 residues. The CDR3, as DNA: TGCGCCAGCAGCTTAGATAGCGGGGGGTTCTACAATGAGCAGTTCTTC. It yields the protein CASSLDSGGFYNEQFF.